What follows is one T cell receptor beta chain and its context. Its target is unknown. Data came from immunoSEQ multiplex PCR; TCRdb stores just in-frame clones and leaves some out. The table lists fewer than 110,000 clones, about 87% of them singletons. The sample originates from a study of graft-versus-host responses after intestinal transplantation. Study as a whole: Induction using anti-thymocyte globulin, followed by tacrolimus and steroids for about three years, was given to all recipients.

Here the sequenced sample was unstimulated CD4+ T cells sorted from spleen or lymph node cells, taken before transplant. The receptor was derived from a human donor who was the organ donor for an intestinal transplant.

CDR3 bases: TGTGCCAGCAGTTCCCTCCCTAAGACCTACGAGCAGTACTTC. It codes for CASSSLPKTYEQYF. The V and J genes are TRBV6-5 and TRBJ2-7; D is undetermined. The CDR3 is 14 amino acids. The V gene's germline CDR1 is MNHEY and CDR2 SVGAGI. V was trimmed by 4 bases and J by 2 bases, leaving 12 bases between them.